Listed here is a single T cell receptor (beta chain). Per germline, CDR1 MNHEY and CDR2 SVGAGI. This CDR3 is 13 amino acids long. V was cut by 0 bases and J by 11 bases, with 13 bases left in between. The source of the sample is a study of blood T cell repertoires in COVID-19. Looking at the study overall: The samples span acute and convalescent COVID-19 from the United States, Italy and Spain.

Original handling: How many nucleated cells were present was estimated from reference gene primer amplification. Here immunoSEQ multiplex PCR was the method, and the copy in TCRdb shows in-frame clones only, minus some. V and J calls plus clone size are reproduced from that table; the DNA served to infer D and trimming. The sample shows 300,000 to 400,000 clones, under 95% of them seen only once. Participants were aged about 18 to 100 years from about two dozen US areas. V gene TRBV6-5 combines with J gene TRBJ1-1; D call uncertain. The sequencing sample was made of PBMCs or T cells enriched from blood (not recorded which). The receptor comes from a man in his 60s who had recovered from COVID-19. The CDR3 region has the DNA TGTGCCAGCAGTTACTCGATCAGCGCAAGGGCTTTCTTT. It specifies CASSYSISARAFF.